Shown below are 14 T cell receptor beta chains from a single sample sequenced in a study of shared T cell receptors in the human thymus (dated by TCRdb to the early 2020s). Libraries were made using the immunoSEQ multiplex PCR assay. The source is immuneACCESS, and TCRdb retained only in-frame sequences with V and J called. Part of the clones is not carried over; for the studies checked, unresolved V genes explain less than half of this, and the remainder is unexplained. Counted in this sample were 600,000 to 900,000 clones; 80% to 90% of them appeared once. The top ten clonotypes cover under 0.012% of the sample. These same data were also listed under a study on human thymus T cells.

The specimen sequenced was thymocytes. The receptors originated from a girl under three years old with a congenital heart defect. Donor details come from another sample of the same person, matched by shared clones.

The chain is built from TRBV19 and TRBJ2-3; D gene ambiguous. V lost 5 bases and J lost 1, with 22 bases in between. Germline V gene sequence: CDR1 LNHDA, CDR2 SQIVND (reference sequence). The CDR3 has 18 amino acids. CDR3 amino acids: CASSPTSPWAGCTDTQYF. CDR3 DNA sequence: TGTGCCAGTAGTCCAACCTCCCCCTGGGCTGGCTGCACAGATACGCAGTATTTT.

The chain joins TRBV2 to TRBJ1-1; D uncertain. This CDR3 has 14 amino acids. The germline V gene has CDR1 SNHLY and CDR2 FYNNEI. Deletions cut 3 bases from V and 5 bases from J, with 13 bases between. The CDR3 DNA reads TGTGCCAGCAGTGACGGCCCGGGTTGGACTGAAGCTTTCTTT. Encoded protein: CASSDGPGWTEAFF.

The chain carries TRBV12-1 and TRBJ1-6; the table's D call, TRBD1, has no DNA check behind it. TRBV12-1 is given as a pseudogene. The CDR3 is made up of 18 amino acids. CDR3 bases: TGTGCCAGCAGCCTCCGCGCGTGGGGACAGATAGATAATTCACCCCTCCACTTT. It yields the protein CASSLRAWGQIDNSPLHF.

The V call is TRBV28, the J call TRBJ2-1, with a possible D match to TRBD2 (5 bases). This CDR3 is built from 17 residues. CDR1 is MDHEN and CDR2 is SYDVKM in the germline V gene. Trimming stripped 10 bases from V and 5 bases from J, with 27 bases between. The CDR3 DNA reads TGTGCCACCCGACTATTTCGGTTGCATCAAACCCACAATGAGCAGTTCTTC. Residues: CATRLFRLHQTHNEQFF.

This clone is a singleton in its sample. V usage is TRBV18 and J usage is TRBJ1-5, with a weak D call TRBD1 (5 bases). The germline V gene encodes CDR1 KGHSH and CDR2 LQKENI. V lost 3 bases, J lost 7 bases, and 16 bases lay in between. The CDR3 loop spans 15 amino acids. CDR3 nucleotide sequence: TGTGCCAGCTCACCCACCGCCAGGGTCGGGCAGCCCCAGCATTTT. Translation gives CASSPTARVGQPQHF.

This clone was detected once. This chain uses TRBV5-1 with TRBJ1-6, with D tentatively TRBD1 (5 bases). The V gene lost 2 bases and the J gene lost 10 bases, with 13 bases spanning the gap. The CDR3 has 14 amino acids. Germline CDR1 SGHRS, CDR2 YFSETQ. In DNA, the CDR3 is TGCGCCAGCAGCTTTAAGACAGATGGGTCACCCCTCCACTTT. Its translation is CASSFKTDGSPLHF.

The count of this clone is one. The rearrangement uses TRBV19 and TRBJ1-1; no firm D call. The germline CDR1 and CDR2 sequences are LNHDA and SQIVND (reference sequence). Trimming removed 3 bases from V and 3 bases from J, with 2 bases in between. This CDR3 has 11 residues. The CDR3 region is CASSIYTEAFF. CDR3 bases: TGTGCCAGTAGTATCTACACTGAAGCTTTCTTT.

CDR3 DNA: TGTGCCAGCAGTGGCCAGACAGGTGATAATCAGCCCCAGCATTTT. Protein sequence: CASSGQTGDNQPQHF. The chain links TRBV6-1 to TRBJ1-5, with D perhaps TRBD1 (6 bases). Germline V CDR1 and CDR2: MNHNS, SASEGT. The CDR3 has 15 amino acids. The ends were cut back, 4 bases at V and 4 bases at J, with 14 bases in the middle.

Notes on this clone: This specimen includes other DNA sequences encoding the same CDR3. CDR3 in DNA: TGTGCCAGCAGTGGGCAGGGGGAACCTGGGGCCAACGTCCTGACTTTC. This codes for CASSGQGEPGANVLTF. This chain uses TRBV28 with TRBJ2-6, with 7 positions matching TRBD1. This CDR3 has 16 amino acids. The trim removed 5 bases at V and 2 bases at J, leaving 6 bases unmatched. In germline, CDR1 is MDHEN, CDR2 SYDVKM.

The chain has TRBV10-3 and TRBJ1-2; weak D call: TRBD1 (5 bases). The V end was cut by 6 bases, the J end by 2 bases, with 10 bases between. This CDR3 is built from 13 residues. Germline CDR1 and CDR2: ENHRY and SYGVKD. CDR3 in amino acids: CAIRVRANYGYTF. DNA for the CDR3: TGTGCCATCAGGGTCAGGGCGAACTATGGCTACACCTTC.

CDR3 in amino acids: CASSASEGSNTEAFF. CDR3 DNA: TGTGCCAGCAGCGCCTCGGAGGGGTCAAACACTGAAGCTTTCTTT. V and J are TRBV11-2 and TRBJ1-1; the D gene is possibly TRBD1 (5 bases). This CDR3 region has 15 residues. Trimming left V 5 bases short and J 2 bases short, with 15 bases between. Germline V gene lookup returns CDR1 SGHAT and CDR2 FQNNGV.

The chain joins TRBV7-2 to TRBJ2-6; 12 nucleotides agree with TRBD1. This CDR3 has 21 amino acids. CDR1 is SGHTA, CDR2 FQGNSA, per germline. J gave up 2 bases and V 0 bases, and 11 bases lay outside the gene matches. The CDR3 nucleotides read TGTGCCAGCAGCTTAGCCAGGGACAGGGGGCGCGTATTAACTGGGGCCAACGTCCTGACTTTC. This gives the protein CASSLARDRGRVLTGANVLTF.

V usage is TRBV19 and J usage is TRBJ1-2; D is ambiguous. Germline assignment: CDR1 LNHDA and CDR2 SQIVND (reference sequence). V lost 1 base and J 0 bases, leaving 12 bases between the germline ends. This CDR3 is built from 16 residues. The CDR3 region has the DNA TGTGCCAGTAGTATAGTCGGGGTGGGTTCTAACTATGGCTACACCTTC. Its protein product is CASSIVGVGSNYGYTF.

This clone turned up a few times. V is TRBV5-1 and J is TRBJ1-1; no reliable D call. Germline V lookup: CDR1 SGHRS, CDR2 YFSETQ. Trimming stripped 0 bases from V and 7 bases from J, with 7 bases between. The CDR3 has 12 residues. The CDR3 spells CASSLDGLEAFF. CDR3 sequence (DNA): TGCGCCAGCAGCTTGGACGGTCTTGAAGCTTTCTTT.